The rows below give T cell receptor beta chains drawn from one sample of a study of T cell repertoires in cytomegalovirus infection. TCRdb independently ran MiXCR on the reads; one entry per CDR3 protein. The table lists 500,000 or so distinct CDR3 sequences, 15% to 20% of them singletons. Input material: CD8+ T cells from PBMCs. The receptors originated from a human donor in good health (CMV status not recorded). Some clones in this sample may be carry-over from other donors' samples. Each CDR3 is given with its conserved first and last residue. The D gene is left open where the match is weak. The listing skips clone size in some rows; elsewhere it reads once, few, many or a size class.

CDR3,DNA,D,J,V,size
CASSVGSGILAAVYNEQFF,TGTGCCAGCAGCGTAGGGTCGGGCATACTAGCGGCCGTCTACAATGAGCAGTTCTTC,TRBD2,TRBJ2-1,TRBV9,once
CAWSPTGNEQFF,TGTGCCTGGAGTCCGACGGGGAATGAGCAGTTCTTC,NA,TRBJ2-1,TRBV30,few
CASSFQGQGLGEQYF,TGTGCCAGCAGCTTCCAGGGACAGGGTTTAGGCGAGCAGTACTTC,TRBD1,TRBJ2-7,TRBV13,NA
CALSAAPVNEQFF,TGTGCCCTCTCCGCCGCTCCGGTCAATGAGCAGTTCTTC,NA,TRBJ2-1,TRBV10-3,many
CASSDSGVYEQYF,TGTGCCAGCAGTGATTCAGGGGTCTACGAGCAGTACTTC,NA,TRBJ2-7,TRBV6-1,few
CASSPTGLLQPQHF,TGTGCCAGCAGTCCCACGGGGCTCCTTCAGCCCCAGCATTTT,NA,TRBJ1-5,TRBV27,few
CASSMGDSNQPQHF,TGTGCCAGTAGTATGGGCGATAGCAATCAGCCCCAGCATTTT,NA,TRBJ1-5,TRBV19,many
CASSGILRGVNTEAFF,TGCGCCAGCAGCGGAATCCTACGGGGAGTGAACACTGAAGCTTTCTTT,NA,TRBJ1-1,TRBV5-1,few
CASSLGQARLFLVTGELFF,TGTGCCAGCAGCTTAGGACAGGCAAGGCTTTTCCTGGTCACCGGGGAGCTGTTTTTT,NA,TRBJ2-2,TRBV7-2,many
CASSGGGADTEAFF,TGTGCCAGCAGCGGGGGGGGAGCTGACACTGAAGCTTTCTTT,NA,TRBJ1-1,TRBV7-9,NA
CSARPGTSSGLSYEQYF,TGCAGTGCTAGACCCGGGACTAGCAGCGGGCTTTCCTACGAGCAGTACTTC,TRBD2,TRBJ2-7,TRBV20-1,NA
CASSTPSKSTDTQYF,TGTGCCAGCAGTACCCCTAGCAAGAGCACAGATACGCAGTATTTT,NA,TRBJ2-3,TRBV12-3/TRBV12-4,many
CASSLKTGPDRHTQYF,TGTGCCAGCAGCTTGAAGACAGGGCCGGATCGGCATACGCAGTATTTT,TRBD1,TRBJ2-3,TRBV5-4,few
CASSLAVRTDTQYF,TGTGCCAGCAGTTTAGCGGTTCGCACAGATACGCAGTATTTT,NA,TRBJ2-3,TRBV27,few
CASSRPGQSSGANVLTF,TGTGCCAGCAGCCGTCCGGGACAAAGCTCTGGGGCCAACGTCCTGACTTTC,NA,TRBJ2-6,TRBV7-9,many
CASSYVGLDGYGYTF,TGTGCCAGCAGTTACGTGGGGTTAGACGGCTATGGCTACACCTTC,NA,TRBJ1-2,TRBV27,few
CASSSSAGAVTDTQYF,TGTGCCAGCAGCTCTTCTGCGGGGGCCGTCACAGATACGCAGTATTTT,NA,TRBJ2-3,TRBV27,NA
CASSLAAGGVGGELFF,TGTGCCAGCAGCTTGGCGGCAGGGGGTGTTGGCGGGGAGCTGTTTTTT,TRBD1,TRBJ2-2,TRBV5-6,few
CASSIGQPEAFF,TGTGCCAGTAGTATCGGACAGCCTGAAGCTTTCTTT,NA,TRBJ1-1,TRBV19,NA
CASSMPNRREQYF,TGTGCCAGCAGCATGCCCAACAGGCGGGAGCAGTACTTC,NA,TRBJ2-7,TRBV11-2,many
CASSRGGPAKNEQFF,TGCGCCAGCAGCCGAGGGGGCCCCGCCAAGAATGAGCAGTTCTTC,TRBD1,TRBJ2-1,TRBV5-1,NA
CASSLAKSYYTEAFF,TGTGCCAGCAGCTTAGCCAAGTCGTATTACACTGAAGCTTTCTTT,NA,TRBJ1-1,TRBV11-2,many